This is a list of T cell receptor beta chains from one sample in a study of blood T cell repertoires in COVID-19. Measured with immunoSEQ multiplex PCR; TCRdb has only the in-frame clones, and not every one. The sample includes over 25,000 clones, about nine tenths seen only once; the top ten take about 8%. Sequenced material: peripheral blood. The receptors shown here come from a man in his 70s with active or convalescent COVID-19. The CDR3 runs from the conserved cysteine through the conserved F or W. D genes are given only for firm matches. Size values are once, few and many counts, or a class for expanded clones, and some rows have none.

NA	TRBV2	TRBD2	TRBJ2-3	TGTGCCAGCAGTGAAGCGCCCGGACTAGCGGGGGATACGCAGTATTTT	CASSEAPGLAGDTQYF
NA	TRBV5-1	TRBD1	TRBJ2-2	TGCGCCAGCAGCCCGGGGGACAGGGACACCGGGGAGCTGTTTTTT	CASSPGDRDTGELFF
NA	TRBV28	NA	TRBJ1-2	TGTGCCAGCATCAACACCGTGGGCGTAATCTATGGCTACACCTTC	CASINTVGVIYGYTF
NA	TRBV28	TRBD2	TRBJ2-1	TGTGCCACCACTAGCGGGGGGAATCCGAGCTCCTACAATGAGCAGTTCTTC	CATTSGGNPSSYNEQFF
NA	TRBV6-1	NA	TRBJ1-5	TGTGCCAGCAGTGAACAGGATAGCAATCAGCCCCAGCATTTT	CASSEQDSNQPQHF
NA	TRBV5-1	TRBD2	TRBJ2-5	TGCGCCAGCAGGGAGGCTAGCGGGAGGGCCGGGGAGACCCAGTACTTC	CASREASGRAGETQYF
NA	TRBV5-6	TRBD2	TRBJ2-5	TGTGCCAGCAGCGTTACTAGCGGGAGGGCGGGAGAGACCCAGTACTTC	CASSVTSGRAGETQYF
NA	TRBV5-4	TRBD1	TRBJ1-1	TGTGCCAGCAGCGGGACGACAGGGGTGAACACTGAAGCTTTCTTT	CASSGTTGVNTEAFF
NA	TRBV5-4	NA	TRBJ2-3	TGTGCCAGCAGTTCGAGGGGGGGAACAGATACGCAGTATTTT	CASSSRGGTDTQYF
NA	TRBV4-1	TRBD2	TRBJ2-3	TGCGCCAGCAGCCAAGATCTTACTAGCGGAGGCACAGATACGCAGTATTTT	CASSQDLTSGGTDTQYF
NA	TRBV6-1	NA	TRBJ2-4	TGTGCCAGCAGTGAGTCCGGTGGAAACATTCAGTACTTC	CASSESGGNIQYF
NA	TRBV4-3	NA	TRBJ2-3	TGCGCCAGCAGCCAAGGGGAAGGGACTCTGCCAGATACGCAGTATTTT	CASSQGEGTLPDTQYF
NA	TRBV18	TRBD1	TRBJ1-4	TGTGCCAGCTCACCGGGACAGGGCGCAGGTGCAACTAATGAAAAACTGTTTTTT	CASSPGQGAGATNEKLFF
once	TRBV18	NA	TRBJ1-2	TGTGCCAGCTCACCAGCCCGGGACACTGCCTATGGCTACACCTTC	CASSPARDTAYGYTF
few	TRBV7-3	NA	TRBJ2-6	TGTGCCAGCAGCTTAACCGGCTCTGGGGCCAACGTCCTGACTTTC	CASSLTGSGANVLTF
NA	TRBV10-3	TRBD1	TRBJ2-7	TGTGCCATCAGTGAGCCGGGACAGGGATTCAACGAGCAGTACTTC	CAISEPGQGFNEQYF
NA	TRBV7-9	TRBD2	TRBJ2-5	TGTGCCAGCAGCTCCGGGACTAGTGGTTGGACCCAGTACTTC	CASSSGTSGWTQYF
NA	TRBV2	TRBD1	TRBJ1-5	TGTGCCAGCAGTTTAACGGGACAGGGCAATCAGCCCCAGCATTTT	CASSLTGQGNQPQHF